This T cell receptor (beta chain) was observed in a study of T cell responses to AZD1222 COVID-19 vaccine. This clone has a single count. Its antigen is unidentified. Study findings and constraints: There were repertoire samples only from the period after the peak T cell response. Spike-wide vaccine-associated CD4 TCRs dominated at 160-218 and 743-854.

Profiled with immunoSEQ multiplex PCR; TCRdb holds only in-frame clones, not every one. Of 170,000 or so clones listed, roughly nine tenths were seen once; the top ten hold less than 1.6%. V lost 1 base and J lost 1, with 4 bases in between. This CDR3 spans 13 amino acids. CDR1 and CDR2 (germline): SGHNT, YENEEA. The chain is built from TRBV11-3 and TRBJ1-1; D gene uncertain. The sample in question was peripheral blood, obtained on day 0 of AZD1222 vaccination. The receptor comes from an adult in good health. CDR3 DNA sequence: TGTGCCAGCAGCTTAGCCGAGAACACTGAAGCTTTCTTT. As protein: CASSLAENTEAFF.